The 20 T cell receptor beta chains below all came from one sample that was sequenced in a study of beta chain features in type 1 diabetes. The investigators reverse transcribed all of the isolated RNA, so they sequenced expressed TCRB transcripts. The assay was immunoSEQ multiplex PCR, and TCRdb's table has in-frame clones only and misses some. This table has about 900,000 clones, roughly a sixth appearing once. The sequencing sample was made of naive CD4+ T cells from blood. The receptors were sampled from a woman between 18 and 29 years old in good health.

This clone has only a few counts. This chain connects TRBV14 to TRBJ2-3; D gene unclear. The CDR3 has 12 amino acids. CDR1 and CDR2 (germline): SGHDN, FVKESK. V was cut by 4 bases and J by 4 bases, with 6 bases left in between. The CDR3 bases are TGTGCCAGCAGCCGTGTTGCAGATACGCAGTATTTT. Its translation is CASSRVADTQYF.

This clone was seen only a few times. Other DNA sequences in the same sample also yield this CDR3. The J gene is TRBJ1-5, the V gene TRBV5-1; perhaps TRBD1 as D (5 bases). V gave up 4 bases and J gave up 6 bases, with 11 bases separating them. The CDR3 sequence is 13 residues long. Germline V gives CDR1 SGHRS, CDR2 YFSETQ. This CDR3 reads CASSLQGSQPQHF. In DNA, the CDR3 is TGCGCCAGCAGCCTTCAGGGAAGTCAGCCCCAGCATTTT.

A few counts support this clone. The genes are TRBV6-6 and TRBJ2-7; D possibly corresponds to TRBD1 (6 bases). In germline, CDR1 is MNHNY, CDR2 SVGAGI (reference sequence). V lost 7 bases to trimming and J lost 3 bases, with 16 bases between them. The CDR3 is 14 amino acids. The chain's CDR3 is CASKGERLFYEQYF. CDR3 coding DNA: TGTGCCAGCAAGGGGGAGCGACTTTTCTACGAGCAGTACTTC.

The V gene is TRBV7-2, the J gene TRBJ2-5; tentative D call: TRBD2 (5 bases). The CDR3 consists of 14 residues. V dropped 5 bases and J dropped 3 bases, with 13 bases sitting between them. CDR1 and CDR2 (germline): SGHTA, FQGNSA. CDR3 bases: TGTGCCAGCAGCCCATCGGGAAAAAAAGAGACCCAGTACTTC. It translates to CASSPSGKKETQYF.

V usage is TRBV5-1 and J usage is TRBJ2-1, with D unclear. CDR1 and CDR2 from the germline V gene are SGHRS and YFSETQ. The CDR3 contains 16 residues. V was pared by 0 bases and J by 2 bases, with 12 bases between. Here the CDR3 reads CASSLEASQPYNEQFF. The CDR3 nucleotides read TGCGCCAGCAGCTTGGAAGCTAGTCAACCCTACAATGAGCAGTTCTTC.

This clone was recorded a few times. The chain uses TRBV10-3 and TRBJ2-7; maybe TRBD2 (6 bases). CDR1 and CDR2 (germline): ENHRY, SYGVKD. The germline V and J ends were trimmed by 3 bases and 5 bases, with 14 bases remaining between them. This CDR3 is 14 amino acids long. The CDR3 sequence: CAISDSRGSDEQYF. Here the CDR3 DNA reads TGTGCCATCAGTGATAGTCGGGGGAGTGACGAGCAGTACTTC.

This clone was detected only a few times. The chain couples TRBV7-2 to TRBJ1-5; the D is unclear. The V end was cut by 5 bases, the J end by 6 bases, with 11 bases between. The germline CDR1 and CDR2 sequences are SGHTA and FQGNSA. The CDR3 sequence is 13 residues long. DNA for the CDR3: TGTGCCAGCAGCCCCCGTATCGCTCAGCCCCAGCATTTT. Amino acids: CASSPRIAQPQHF.

This clone came up a few times. The gene calls are TRBV19 and TRBJ1-5, with D tentatively TRBD1 (5 bases). CDR1 is LNHDA, CDR2 SQIVND, per germline (reference sequence). V was trimmed by 4 bases and J by 0 bases, leaving 7 bases between them. The CDR3 extends over 14 amino acids. The CDR3 protein is CASSRGSSNQPQHF. As DNA, the CDR3 is TGTGCCAGTAGTAGGGGCAGTAGCAATCAGCCCCAGCATTTT.

The chain combines TRBV7-9 with TRBJ1-1, with D unclear. V lost 5 bases, J lost 1 base, and 14 bases lay in between. The CDR3 is 15 amino acids. CDR1 is SEHNR and CDR2 is FQNEAQ in the germline V gene (reference sequence). CDR3 DNA: TGTGCCAGCAGCCAACCGTGGTCTACGAACACTGAAGCTTTCTTT. This sequence encodes CASSQPWSTNTEAFF. Full variable domain (rest looked up from reference TRBV7-9 and TRBJ1-1): DTGVSQNPRHKITKRGQNVTFRCDPISEHNRLYWYRQTLGQGPEFLTYFQNEAQLEKSRLLSDRFSAERPKGSFSTLEIQRTEQGDSAMYLCASSQPWSTNTEAFFGQGTRLTVV.

The rearrangement uses TRBV25-1 and TRBJ2-3, with D perhaps matching TRBD2 (6 bases). This CDR3 contains 14 residues. CDR1 MGHDK and CDR2 SYGVNS come from the germline V gene. Trimming took 1 base from V and 4 from J, leaving 9 bases between them. The CDR3 sequence is CASSESGAPDTQYF. DNA of the CDR3: TGTGCCAGCAGTGAATCGGGAGCCCCAGATACGCAGTATTTT. Based on the CDR3 plus reference TRBV25-1 and TRBJ2-3, the full variable domain is EADIYQTPRYLVIGTGKKITLECSQTMGHDKMYWYQQDPGMELHLIHYSYGVNSTEKGDLSSESTVSRIRTEHFPLTLESARPSHTSQYLCASSESGAPDTQYFGPGTRLTVL.

The chain uses TRBV28 and TRBJ2-1, with TRBD2 matching over 11 bases. Trimming cost V 6 bases and J 7 bases; bases outside gene matches: 17. Germline V lookup: CDR1 MDHEN, CDR2 SYDVKM. The CDR3 is 18 amino acids. The CDR3, as DNA: TGTGCCAGCAGCGAGACACAGGGGGCGGCTAGCGGGAGGAATGAGCAGTTCTTC. It yields the protein CASSETQGAASGRNEQFF.

This clone was counted only a few times. The CDR3 region is CASSSKTGGRGDTQYF. The CDR3 nucleotides are TGTGCCAGCAGCTCGAAGACAGGGGGGCGCGGGGATACGCAGTATTTT. The chain recombines TRBV9 with TRBJ2-3; 9 bases agree with TRBD1. The germline CDR1 and CDR2 sequences are SGDLS and YYNGEE. This CDR3 contains 16 residues. Trimming took 4 bases from V and 6 from J; bases not matched to a gene: 12.

This clone was seen a few times. The J gene is TRBJ2-2, the V gene TRBV5-1; a weak D match, TRBD2 (6 bases). CDR1 and CDR2 (germline): SGHRS, YFSETQ. Deletions cut 0 bases from V and 0 bases from J, with 9 bases between. This CDR3 spans 16 amino acids. This CDR3 reads CASSLAGATNTGELFF. Written as DNA, the CDR3 is TGCGCCAGCAGCTTGGCGGGAGCCACGAACACCGGGGAGCTGTTTTTT. The entire variable domain, with the rest obtained from reference TRBV5-1 and TRBJ2-2, is as follows: KAGVTQTPRYLIKTRGQQVTLSCSPISGHRSVSWYQQTPGQGLQFLFEYFSETQRNKGNFPGRFSGRQFSNSRSEMNVSTLELGDSALYLCASSLAGATNTGELFFGEGSRLTVL.

The chain employs TRBV5-1 and TRBJ2-5, with TRBD2 identical over 10 bases. CDR1 is SGHRS and CDR2 is YFSETQ in the germline V gene. This CDR3 is 16 amino acids long. V dropped 6 bases and J dropped 4; count of bases not matched to a gene: 12. The CDR3 here is CASTRRLAGVRETQYF. The CDR3 coding sequence is TGCGCCAGCACGAGGCGGCTAGCGGGAGTTCGAGAGACCCAGTACTTC. Supplemented by reference TRBV5-1 and TRBJ2-5, the full variable domain reads KAGVTQTPRYLIKTRGQQVTLSCSPISGHRSVSWYQQTPGQGLQFLFEYFSETQRNKGNFPGRFSGRQFSNSRSEMNVSTLELGDSALYLCASTRRLAGVRETQYFGPGTRLLVL.

This clone was recorded a few times. The chain has TRBV29-1 and TRBJ1-1; D gene uncertain. This CDR3 contains 13 residues. Trimming removed 6 bases at V and 2 bases at J, with 13 bases between. Germline assignment: CDR1 SQVTM and CDR2 ANQGSEA. The CDR3 reads CSVNRVGNTEAFF. In DNA form, the CDR3 reads TGCAGCGTCAATCGGGTGGGTAACACTGAAGCTTTCTTT.

As regards this clone: Within the sample, other DNA sequences also encode this same CDR3. The chain uses TRBV18 and TRBJ2-3; D not resolved. V was cut by 1 base and J by 4 bases, with 6 bases left in between. CDR1 is KGHSH, CDR2 LQKENI, per germline. The CDR3 has 13 residues. The CDR3 DNA is TGTGCCAGCTCACCACGGAGCGCAGATACGCAGTATTTT. It yields the protein CASSPRSADTQYF.

CDR3 sequence: CASSNYRGFEQYF. The DNA of the CDR3 is TGTGCCAGCAGCAACTACCGGGGGTTCGAGCAGTACTTC. The chain is built from TRBV7-9 and TRBJ2-7; the D gene is possibly TRBD2 (6 bases). The V end was cut by 5 bases, the J end by 6 bases, with 14 bases between. CDR1 SEHNR and CDR2 FQNEAQ come from the germline V gene (reference sequence). This CDR3 region has 13 residues. The full variable domain, its missing parts supplied by reference TRBV7-9 and TRBJ2-7, is DTGVSQNPRHKITKRGQNVTFRCDPISEHNRLYWYRQTLGQGPEFLTYFQNEAQLEKSRLLSDRFSAERPKGSFSTLEIQRTEQGDSAMYLCASSNYRGFEQYFGPGTRLTVT.

V gene TRBV28 combines with J gene TRBJ1-3; D remains ambiguous. The CDR3 spans 16 residues. The germline V and J ends were trimmed by 1 base and 0 bases, with 10 bases remaining between them. The germline V gene has CDR1 MDHEN and CDR2 SYDVKM. DNA of the CDR3: TGTGCCAGCAGTTTATATCGGCAGACCTCTGGAAACACCATATATTTT. This codes for CASSLYRQTSGNTIYF.

This clone was counted a few times. CDR3 protein: CASSFQGRTKDTQYF. DNA of the CDR3: TGTGCCAGCAGTTTCCAGGGACGTACGAAGGATACGCAGTATTTT. The chain is built from TRBV28 and TRBJ2-3, with D perhaps TRBD1 or TRBD2 (5 bases each). Germline values: CDR1 MDHEN, CDR2 SYDVKM. The length of the CDR3 is 15 residues. The V and J ends lost 3 bases and 6 bases respectively, with 16 bases between them.

This clone was counted between two and nine times. The same CDR3 is also encoded by other DNA sequences in this sample. The chain links TRBV29-1 to TRBJ2-1; D is possibly TRBD1 (5 bases). Germline V gene lookup returns CDR1 SQVTM and CDR2 ANQGSEA. The CDR3 sequence is 12 residues long. V gave up 4 bases and J gave up 2 bases, with 6 bases separating them. CDR3 nucleotide sequence: TGCAGCGTTGCCAGGGCCTACAATGAGCAGTTCTTC. Translation: CSVARAYNEQFF.